These 9 T cell receptor beta chains share one sample of origin, sequenced in a study of cytomegalovirus exposure and HLA in healthy donors. Generated by immunoSEQ multiplex PCR, the TCRdb table keeps only in-frame clones and is missing some. The sample yields about 50,000 clones, almost 95% seen once. The sample taken for sequencing was PBMCs. These TCRs come from a young man in good health and CMV-seronegative.

The genes are TRBV27 and TRBJ1-1; 8 bases agree with TRBD1. The V segment lost 0 bases and the J segment 10 bases; nucleotides outside the gene matches: 13. CDR3 size: 16 residues. CDR1 and CDR2 (germline): MNHEY, SMNVEV (reference sequence). The CDR3 spells CASSLSIVGDRGLAFF. CDR3 nucleotides: TGTGCCAGCAGTTTATCCATCGTCGGAGACAGGGGATTAGCTTTCTTT.

This chain joins TRBV7-9 and TRBJ2-4; 7 bases line up with TRBD1. Losses at the gene ends were 5 bases for V and 2 bases for J; bases not matched to a gene: 6. Per the germline V gene, CDR1 is SEHNR and CDR2 is FQNEAQ (reference sequence). The CDR3 is 15 residues long. The CDR3 DNA follows: TGTGCCAGCAGCCCACGGGACAGCCCCAAAAACATTCAGTACTTC. The encoded protein is CASSPRDSPKNIQYF.

The chain links TRBV10-3 to TRBJ1-1; 9 nucleotides align to TRBD1. The germline CDR1 and CDR2 sequences are ENHRY and SYGVKD. Trimming took 4 bases from V and 3 from J; bases not matched to a gene: 6. The CDR3 extends over 15 amino acids. In DNA form, the CDR3 reads TGTGCCATCAGTGGGGACAGGGAGCGTGACACTGAAGCTTTCTTT. Encoded protein: CAISGDRERDTEAFF.

The gene calls are TRBV10-2 and TRBJ2-3; 8 bases are a match to TRBD1. This CDR3 comprises 15 residues. CDR1 is WSHSY and CDR2 is SAAADI in the germline V gene. With V trimmed by 10 bases and J by 6 bases, 15 bases remained unmatched. The CDR3 sequence is CATTTARGQWDTQYF. In DNA, the CDR3 is TGCGCCACGACAACCGCCAGGGGGCAATGGGATACGCAGTATTTT.

The chain joins TRBV7-3 to TRBJ2-3, with D possibly TRBD2 on 6 matching bases. From germline, CDR1 is SGHTA and CDR2 FQGTGA. The CDR3 has 14 amino acids. V gave up 5 bases and J gave up 1 base, with 10 bases separating them. The CDR3: CASSASVGTDTQYF. The CDR3 bases are TGTGCCAGCAGCGCTAGCGTCGGCACAGATACGCAGTATTTT.

The chain has TRBV11-2 and TRBJ2-7, with 11 positions matching TRBD2. From germline, CDR1 is SGHAT and CDR2 FQNNGV. Trimming removed 5 bases from V and 2 bases from J; junction bases left unmatched: 8. This CDR3 is built from 16 residues. The DNA of the CDR3 is TGTGCCAGCAGCCCCTGGCTAGCGGGAGGAACCTACGAGCAGTACTTC. Translated: CASSPWLAGGTYEQYF.

V gene TRBV11-1 combines with J gene TRBJ2-7; 7 nucleotides line up with TRBD2. Trimming took 1 base from V and 4 from J; bases not matched to a gene: 10. CDR1 and CDR2 from the germline V gene are SGHAT and FQDESV (reference sequence). This CDR3 spans 16 amino acids. CDR3 in DNA: TGTGCCAGCAGCTTAGGGTTGGCGACAGCGGGATACGAGCAGTACTTC. Translating it yields CASSLGLATAGYEQYF. The entire variable domain, with the rest obtained from reference TRBV11-1 and TRBJ2-7, is as follows: EAEVAQSPRYKITEKSQAVAFWCDPISGHATLYWYRQILGQGPELLVQFQDESVVDDSQLPKDRFSAERLKGVDSTLKIQPAELGDSAMYLCASSLGLATAGYEQYFGPGTRLTVT.

The J gene is TRBJ2-7, the V gene TRBV9; D may be TRBD2 (6 bases). The V gene lost 6 bases and the J gene lost 5 bases, with 21 bases spanning the gap. The CDR3 runs to 15 residues. Germline CDR1 is SGDLS and CDR2 is YYNGEE. The CDR3 nucleotides read TGTGCCAGCACCCCCTCGGGTGGAGGGCGGCACGAGCAGTACTTC. Translation gives CASTPSGGGRHEQYF.

V gene TRBV21-1 combines with J gene TRBJ2-2; TRBD1 was called by the table and not checked on the DNA. TRBV21-1 is flagged as a pseudogene. CDR3 size: 17 residues. This chain's CDR3 is CASSGEREQGVTGELFF. The CDR3 coding sequence is TGTGCCAGCAGCGGTGAGCGAGAACAGGGGGTAACCGGGGAGCTGTTTTTT.